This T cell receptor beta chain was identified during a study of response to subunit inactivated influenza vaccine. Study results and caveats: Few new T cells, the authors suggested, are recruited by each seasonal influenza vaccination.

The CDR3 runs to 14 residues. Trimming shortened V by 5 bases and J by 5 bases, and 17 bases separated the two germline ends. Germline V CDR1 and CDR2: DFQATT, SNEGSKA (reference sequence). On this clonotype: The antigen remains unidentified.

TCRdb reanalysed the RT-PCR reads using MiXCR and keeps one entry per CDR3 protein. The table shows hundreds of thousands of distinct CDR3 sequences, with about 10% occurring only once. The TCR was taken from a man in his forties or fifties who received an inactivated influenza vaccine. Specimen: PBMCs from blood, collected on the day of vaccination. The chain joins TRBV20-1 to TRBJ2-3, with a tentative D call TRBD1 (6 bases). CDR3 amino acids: CSALRDTSGDTQYF. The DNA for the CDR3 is TGCAGTGCTTTGAGGGACACCTCAGGAGATACGCAGTATTTT.